This record covers a single TCR beta chain. These data come from a study of blood T cell repertoires in COVID-19. As for the study in general: Sample material is recorded as cDNA or gDNA derived from T cells, B-cell-depleted T cells, or PBMCs.

The repertoire was sequenced with immunoSEQ multiplex PCR; TCRdb's copy has only in-frame clones and lacks some. Of fewer than 250,000 clones in the sample, about 90% were seen once. The origin of this receptor is a man aged 60 to 75 with COVID-19, enrolled during active disease. Sequencing was performed on peripheral blood.

The CDR3 DNA follows: TGTGCCAGCAGCTTGGTGGGGGACAGGGGGCGCGGCTACACCTTC. Residues: CASSLVGDRGRGYTF. This chain links TRBV5-4 with TRBJ1-2; 12 bases fit TRBD1. The CDR3 is 15 residues long. Germline CDR1 is SGHNT and CDR2 is YYREEE (reference sequence). Trimming at V came to 0 bases and at J to 8 bases, leaving 5 bases not matched to a gene.